This T cell receptor (beta chain) appears in the sequencing data of a study of shared clonotypes between healthy human individuals. Overall study context: For every donor, three CD4 naive, three CD4 memory, two CD8 naive and one CD8 memory plates were used. Study-level points and caveats: Relative to their counterparts shared across all four donors, non-shared clonotypes exhibited diminished generation probabilities. Between a handful of donors, naive CD4 clonotypes were shared at a level of about 5%.

This CDR3 spans 15 amino acids. The germline V gene encodes CDR1 MNHEY and CDR2 SVGAGI. The ends were cut back, 0 bases at V and 10 bases at J, with 18 bases in the middle. Sequenced by immunoSEQ multiplex PCR; TCRdb stores in-frame clones only, minus some. The sample has roughly 650,000 clones, 97% seen once; the top ten hold about 0.057%. In regard to this clone: Its antigen is undetermined.

The chain combines TRBV6-5 with TRBJ1-2; D perhaps matches TRBD1 (5 bases). The receptor comes from a woman aged 30 to 39 in good health. Sequences were obtained from naive CD4+ T cells sorted from blood. Subset indicated: CD45RA+ positively selected. The CDR3 reads CASSYSTGSRGDYTF. The CDR3 DNA is TGTGCCAGCAGTTACTCGACCGGGAGTAGGGGTGACTACACCTTC.